This T cell receptor beta chain was captured in a study of T cell responses to AZD1222 COVID-19 vaccine. Notes on this clone: Its specificity is unknown.

Regarding the study as a whole: There were repertoire samples only from the period after the peak T cell response. Mapped onto spike, vaccine-associated CD4 TCRs spanned it and were dominant at 160-218 and 743-854.

There are 16 residues in the CDR3. Per the germline V gene, CDR1 is SSHAT and CDR2 is FNYEAQ (reference sequence). V lost 7 bases to trimming and J lost 4 bases; unmatched junction nucleotides: 8. The repertoire was sequenced with immunoSEQ multiplex PCR; TCRdb's copy has only in-frame clones and lacks some. The sample comprises about 180,000 clones, about 93% of which are singletons, and around 0.98% rests with the top ten. The rearrangement joins TRBV7-7 to TRBJ2-3, with 13 bases identical to TRBD2. Sequencing used peripheral blood, obtained 28 days after the second dose of the MenACWY control vaccine. This receptor was taken from an adult who received the MenACWY meningococcal vaccine as a control. CDR3 in DNA: TGTGCCAGCAAGAAGGGACTAGCGGGGAGCCCAGATACGCAGTATTTT. Translation gives CASKKGLAGSPDTQYF.